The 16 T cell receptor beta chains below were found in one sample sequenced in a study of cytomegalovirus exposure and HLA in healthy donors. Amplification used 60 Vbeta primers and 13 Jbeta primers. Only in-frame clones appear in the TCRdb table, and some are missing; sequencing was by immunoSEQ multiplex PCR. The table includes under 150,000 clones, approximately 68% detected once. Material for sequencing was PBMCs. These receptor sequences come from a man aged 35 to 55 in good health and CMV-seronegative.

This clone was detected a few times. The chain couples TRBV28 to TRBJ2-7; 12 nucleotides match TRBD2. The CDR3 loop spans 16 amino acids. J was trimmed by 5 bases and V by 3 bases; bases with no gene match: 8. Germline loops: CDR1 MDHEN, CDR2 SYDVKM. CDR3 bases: TGTGCCAGCAGTTTGCCTAGCGGGAGGGCCTTCAACGAGCAGTACTTC. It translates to CASSLPSGRAFNEQYF.

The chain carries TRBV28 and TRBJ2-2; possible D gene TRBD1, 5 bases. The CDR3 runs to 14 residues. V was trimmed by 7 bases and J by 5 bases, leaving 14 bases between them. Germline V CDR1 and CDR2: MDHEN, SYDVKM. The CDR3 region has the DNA TGTGCCAGCACCCAAGTCAGGGTTACCGGGGAGCTGTTTTTT. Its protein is CASTQVRVTGELFF.

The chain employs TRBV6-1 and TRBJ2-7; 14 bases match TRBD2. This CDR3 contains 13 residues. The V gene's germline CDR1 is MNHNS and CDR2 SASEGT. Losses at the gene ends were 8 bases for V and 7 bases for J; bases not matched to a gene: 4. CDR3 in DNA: TGTGCCAGCGGGGGACTAGCGGGGGAAGAGCAGTACTTC. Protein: CASGGLAGEEQYF.

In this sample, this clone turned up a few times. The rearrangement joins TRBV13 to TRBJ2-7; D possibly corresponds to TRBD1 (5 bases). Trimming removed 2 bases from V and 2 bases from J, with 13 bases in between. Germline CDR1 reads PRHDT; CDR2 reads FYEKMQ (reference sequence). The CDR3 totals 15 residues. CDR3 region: CASSLRGRVAYEQYF. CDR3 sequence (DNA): TGTGCCAGCAGCTTACGAGGCAGGGTCGCCTACGAGCAGTACTTC.

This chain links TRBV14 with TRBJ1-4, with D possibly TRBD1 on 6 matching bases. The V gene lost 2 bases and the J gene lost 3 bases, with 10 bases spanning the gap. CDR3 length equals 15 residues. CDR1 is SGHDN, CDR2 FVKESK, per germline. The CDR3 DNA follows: TGTGCCAGCAGCCAAACGACAGGCTCTAATGAAAAACTGTTTTTT. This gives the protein CASSQTTGSNEKLFF.

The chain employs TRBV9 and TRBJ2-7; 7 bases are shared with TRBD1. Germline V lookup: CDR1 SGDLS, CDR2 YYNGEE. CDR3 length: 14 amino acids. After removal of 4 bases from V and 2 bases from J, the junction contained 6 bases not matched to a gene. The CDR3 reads CASSPTGSPYEQYF. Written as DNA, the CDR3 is TGTGCCAGCAGCCCGACAGGGTCGCCCTACGAGCAGTACTTC.

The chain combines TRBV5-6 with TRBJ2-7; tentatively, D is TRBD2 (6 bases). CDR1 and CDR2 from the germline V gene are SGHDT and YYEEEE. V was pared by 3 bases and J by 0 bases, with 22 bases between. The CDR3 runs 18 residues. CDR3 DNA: TGTGCCAGCAGCTACTATTTAAGGGGTAGCGGCCCCTCCTACGAGCAGTACTTC. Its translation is CASSYYLRGSGPSYEQYF.

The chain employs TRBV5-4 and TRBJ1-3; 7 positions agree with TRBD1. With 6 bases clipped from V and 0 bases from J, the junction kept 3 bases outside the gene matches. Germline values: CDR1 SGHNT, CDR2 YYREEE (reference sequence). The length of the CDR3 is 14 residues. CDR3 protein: CASNRGGSGNTIYF. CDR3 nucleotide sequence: TGTGCCAGCAACAGGGGAGGCTCTGGAAACACCATATATTTT. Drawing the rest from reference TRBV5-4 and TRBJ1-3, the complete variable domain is ETGVTQSPTHLIKTRGQQVTLRCSSQSGHNTVSWYQQALGQGPQFIFQYYREEENGRGNFPPRFSGLQFPNYSSELNVNALELDDSALYLCASNRGGSGNTIYFGEGSWLTVV.

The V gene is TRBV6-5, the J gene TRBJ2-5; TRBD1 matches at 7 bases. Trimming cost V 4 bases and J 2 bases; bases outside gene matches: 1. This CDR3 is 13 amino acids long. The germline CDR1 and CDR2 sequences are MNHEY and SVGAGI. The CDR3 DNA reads TGTGCCAGCAGTTTGGGACAGCAAGAGACCCAGTACTTC. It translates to CASSLGQQETQYF.

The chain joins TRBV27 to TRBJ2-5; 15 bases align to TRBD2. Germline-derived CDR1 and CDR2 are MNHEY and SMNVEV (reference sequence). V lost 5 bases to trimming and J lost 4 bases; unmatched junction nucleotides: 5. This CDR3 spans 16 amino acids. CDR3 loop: CASSQGLAGGGETQYF. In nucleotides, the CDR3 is TGTGCCAGCAGTCAAGGACTAGCGGGGGGGGGAGAGACCCAGTACTTC.

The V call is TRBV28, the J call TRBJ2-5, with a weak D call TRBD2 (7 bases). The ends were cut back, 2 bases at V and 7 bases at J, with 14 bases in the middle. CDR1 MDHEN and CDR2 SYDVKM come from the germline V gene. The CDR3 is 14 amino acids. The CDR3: CASSLIGGRGTQYF. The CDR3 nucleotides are TGTGCCAGCAGTTTAATCGGGGGGCGCGGGACCCAGTACTTC.

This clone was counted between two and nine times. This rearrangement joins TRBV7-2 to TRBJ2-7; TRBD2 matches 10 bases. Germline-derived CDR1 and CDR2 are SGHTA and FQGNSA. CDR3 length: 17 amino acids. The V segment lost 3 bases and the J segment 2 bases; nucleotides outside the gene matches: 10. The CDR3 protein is CASSFRASGRSPYEQYF. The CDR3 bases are TGTGCCAGCAGCTTTAGGGCTAGCGGGAGATCCCCCTACGAGCAGTACTTC.

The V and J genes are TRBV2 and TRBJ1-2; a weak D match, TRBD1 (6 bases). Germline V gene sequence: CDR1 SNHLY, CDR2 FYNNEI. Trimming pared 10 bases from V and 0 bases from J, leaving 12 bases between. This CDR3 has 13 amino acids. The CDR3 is CATTGSANYGYTF. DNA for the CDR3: TGTGCCACCACAGGGTCAGCTAACTATGGCTACACCTTC. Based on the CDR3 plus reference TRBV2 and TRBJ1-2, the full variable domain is EPEVTQTPSHQVTQMGQEVILRCVPISNHLYFYWYRQILGQKVEFLVSFYNNEISEKSEIFDDQFSVERPDGSNFTLKIRSTKLEDSAMYFCATTGSANYGYTFGSGTRLTVV.

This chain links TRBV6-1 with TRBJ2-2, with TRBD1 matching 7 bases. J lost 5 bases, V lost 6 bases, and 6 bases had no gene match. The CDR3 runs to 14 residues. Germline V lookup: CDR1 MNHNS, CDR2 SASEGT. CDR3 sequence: CASSTGTETGELFF. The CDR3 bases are TGTGCCAGCAGCACCGGGACAGAGACCGGGGAGCTGTTTTTT.

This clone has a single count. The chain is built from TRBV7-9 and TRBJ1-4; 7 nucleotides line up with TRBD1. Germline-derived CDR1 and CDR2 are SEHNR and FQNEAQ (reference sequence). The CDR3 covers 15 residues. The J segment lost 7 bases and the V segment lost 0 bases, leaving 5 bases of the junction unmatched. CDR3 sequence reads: CASSLARQGGEKLFF. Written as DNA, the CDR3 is TGTGCCAGCAGCTTAGCGCGACAGGGTGGTGAAAAACTGTTTTTT.

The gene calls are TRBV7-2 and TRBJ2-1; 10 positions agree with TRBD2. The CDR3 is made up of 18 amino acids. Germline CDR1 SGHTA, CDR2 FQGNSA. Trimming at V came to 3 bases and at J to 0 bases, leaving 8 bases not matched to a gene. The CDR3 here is CASSFQSGRAASYNEQFF. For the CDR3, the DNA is TGTGCCAGCAGCTTTCAAAGCGGGAGGGCGGCCTCCTACAATGAGCAGTTCTTC.